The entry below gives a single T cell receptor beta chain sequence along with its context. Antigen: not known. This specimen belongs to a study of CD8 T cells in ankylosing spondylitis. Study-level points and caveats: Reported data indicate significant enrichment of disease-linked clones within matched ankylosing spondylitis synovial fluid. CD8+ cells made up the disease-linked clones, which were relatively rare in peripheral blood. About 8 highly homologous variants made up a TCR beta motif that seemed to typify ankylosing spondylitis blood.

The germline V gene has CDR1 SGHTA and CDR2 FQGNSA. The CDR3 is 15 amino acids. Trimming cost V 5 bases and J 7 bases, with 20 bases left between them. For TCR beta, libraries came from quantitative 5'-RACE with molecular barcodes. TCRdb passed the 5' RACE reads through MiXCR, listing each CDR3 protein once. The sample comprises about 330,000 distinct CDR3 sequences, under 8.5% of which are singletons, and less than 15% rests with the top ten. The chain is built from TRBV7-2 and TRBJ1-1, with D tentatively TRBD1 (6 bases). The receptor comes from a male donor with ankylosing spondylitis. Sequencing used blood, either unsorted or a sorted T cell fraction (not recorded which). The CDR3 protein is CASSPSGDRLLEAFF. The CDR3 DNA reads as TGTGCCAGCAGCCCATCGGGCGACAGGCTGCTTGAAGCTTTCTTT.